This TCR beta chain was sequenced for a study of blood T cell repertoires in COVID-19. The V gene's germline CDR1 is SGHNT and CDR2 YYREEE (reference sequence). The V gene lost 2 bases and the J gene lost 5 bases, with 14 bases spanning the gap. The CDR3 contains 15 residues. Sequencing used immunoSEQ multiplex PCR; TCRdb keeps in-frame clones, though not all of them. In the table there are over 200,000 clones, approximately 88% of which are singletons. V is TRBV5-4 and J is TRBJ2-1, with a possible D match to TRBD2 (6 bases). Sequences were obtained from peripheral blood. The TCR originated in a man aged 35 to 55 with acute or convalescent COVID-19. CDR3 bases: TGTGCCAGCAGCTTTGAGGAGCGGGTTAACAATGAGCAGTTCTTC. Its protein product is CASSFEERVNNEQFF. Supplemented by reference TRBV5-4 and TRBJ2-1, the full variable domain reads ETGVTQSPTHLIKTRGQQVTLRCSSQSGHNTVSWYQQALGQGPQFIFQYYREEENGRGNFPPRFSGLQFPNYSSELNVNALELDDSALYLCASSFEERVNNEQFFGPGTRLTVL.